The 13 T cell receptor beta chains presented below share a single source sample, sequenced in a study of cytomegalovirus exposure and HLA in healthy donors. The study ran its PCR with 60 Vbeta and 13 Jbeta primers. TCRdb's copy holds only in-frame clones and misses some; the assay was immunoSEQ multiplex PCR. The table records around 96,000 clones, about 84% of them present only once. Sequencing was done on a sample of PBMCs. The receptors derive from a man between 18 and 29 years old in good health and CMV-seronegative.

This chain links TRBV19 with TRBJ2-1; 10 positions agree with TRBD1. V lost 5 bases and J lost 7; bases outside the gene matches: 8. CDR1 is LNHDA and CDR2 is SQIVND in the germline V gene (reference sequence). This CDR3 spans 15 amino acids. The CDR3 spells CASSATGTGVNEQFF. CDR3 in DNA: TGTGCCAGTAGTGCAACCGGGACAGGGGTGAATGAGCAGTTCTTC.

The chain links TRBV2 to TRBJ2-1, with D possibly matching TRBD1 (6 bases). Germline V lookup: CDR1 SNHLY, CDR2 FYNNEI. CDR3 size: 16 residues. The V end was cut by 3 bases, the J end by 2 bases, with 14 bases between. The DNA of the CDR3 is TGTGCCAGCAGTGAGATGGACAGCGGAACCTACAATGAGCAGTTCTTC. Residues: CASSEMDSGTYNEQFF.

The chain uses TRBV27 and TRBJ2-5; D possibly corresponds to TRBD2 (6 bases). Trimming cost V 3 bases and J 3 bases, with 17 bases left between them. CDR1 is MNHEY and CDR2 is SMNVEV in the germline V gene (reference sequence). The CDR3 consists of 16 residues. The CDR3 sequence is CASSLIRWGDKETQYF. The CDR3 nucleotides read TGTGCCAGCAGTTTGATCCGTTGGGGGGATAAAGAGACCCAGTACTTC.

The chain couples TRBV5-1 to TRBJ2-2; D is possibly TRBD2 (6 bases). The length of the CDR3 is 16 residues. Germline CDR1 SGHRS, CDR2 YFSETQ. V dropped 4 bases and J dropped 4 bases, with 17 bases sitting between them. The CDR3 is CASSPPGVKSTGELFF. The CDR3 DNA reads as TGCGCCAGCAGCCCTCCGGGAGTTAAGAGCACCGGGGAGCTGTTTTTT.

This clone was detected a few times. This sequence joins TRBV29-1 and TRBJ1-2, with D possibly TRBD1 on 6 matching bases. The CDR3 runs 11 residues. Trimming shortened V by 7 bases and J by 5 bases, and 11 bases separated the two germline ends. The germline gives CDR1 SQVTM, CDR2 ANQGSEA. CDR3 nucleotides: TGCAGCGCTATCGGGACATATGGCTACACCTTC. This sequence encodes CSAIGTYGYTF.

V is TRBV21-1 and J is TRBJ2-7; TRBD1 is taken as the D call from the table, unchecked against the DNA. TRBV21-1 is labeled a pseudogene. The CDR3 has 16 amino acids. The CDR3 here is CASSNTTGALYREQYF. The CDR3 DNA sequence: TGTGCCAGCAGCAACACCACAGGGGCCCTTTATCGGGAGCAGTACTTC.

The V gene is TRBV2, the J gene TRBJ2-7; D gene uncertain. CDR1 SNHLY and CDR2 FYNNEI come from the germline V gene. The V gene lost 2 bases and the J gene lost 0 bases, with 8 bases spanning the gap. The length of the CDR3 is 14 residues. In nucleotides, the CDR3 is TGTGCCAGCAGTGAAAATGAGAGCTCCTACGAGCAGTACTTC. It specifies CASSENESSYEQYF.

The V gene is TRBV2, the J gene TRBJ1-5; no definite D call. V was pared by 6 bases and J by 0 bases, with 12 bases between. Germline V gene sequence: CDR1 SNHLY, CDR2 FYNNEI. The CDR3 is 15 residues long. The CDR3 DNA follows: TGTGCCAGCAGCCGCCAGACTGGTAGCAATCAGCCCCAGCATTTT. It specifies CASSRQTGSNQPQHF.

The chain has TRBV5-1 and TRBJ2-3, with 7 bases aligning to TRBD2. V was clipped by 0 bases and J by 0 bases; unmatched bases: 1. The CDR3 totals 15 residues. Germline CDR1 is SGHRS and CDR2 is YFSETQ. The DNA for the CDR3 is TGCGCCAGCAGCTTGGTGGGAGGGAGCACAGATACGCAGTATTTT. Protein sequence: CASSLVGGSTDTQYF.

V gene TRBV9 combines with J gene TRBJ1-6, with TRBD1 matching over 8 bases. The CDR3 loop spans 15 amino acids. The germline CDR1 and CDR2 sequences are SGDLS and YYNGEE. With 4 bases clipped from V and 12 bases from J, the junction kept 12 bases outside the gene matches. CDR3 DNA sequence: TGTGCCAGCAGCCCCCAGTCGACAGGGGAGTTACCCCTCCACTTT. It specifies CASSPQSTGELPLHF.

The chain carries TRBV6-1 and TRBJ2-1, with TRBD2 matching over 9 bases. The trim removed 8 bases at V and 7 bases at J, leaving 9 bases unmatched. Germline V gene lookup returns CDR1 MNHNS and CDR2 SASEGT. The CDR3 contains 14 residues. The CDR3 loop is CASGSGGPGNEQFF. The CDR3 DNA reads TGTGCCAGCGGCAGCGGGGGGCCGGGTAATGAGCAGTTCTTC.

The chain couples TRBV6-5 to TRBJ1-5; TRBD1 agrees at 9 bases. CDR3 length equals 15 residues. Germline CDR1 is MNHEY and CDR2 is SVGAGI. Trimming removed 7 bases from V and 5 bases from J; junction bases left unmatched: 9. The CDR3 loop is CASIRDREGDQPQHF. The CDR3, as DNA: TGTGCCAGCATCCGGGACAGGGAGGGGGATCAGCCCCAGCATTTT.

V usage is TRBV6-5 and J usage is TRBJ2-7; maybe TRBD2 (7 bases). This CDR3 comprises 14 residues. V shed 7 bases and J shed 3 bases, with 16 bases lying between them. The germline gives CDR1 MNHEY, CDR2 SVGAGI. DNA for the CDR3: TGTGCCAGCACCCCGGGGGGACACCTCTACGAGCAGTACTTC. Translation gives CASTPGGHLYEQYF.